This TCR beta chain was observed in a study of graft-versus-host responses after intestinal transplantation. Study overall: After anti-thymocyte globulin induction, recipients took tacrolimus and steroids for around 3 years. Broader study findings: Marrow from the recipient contained GvH clones, some of which had appeared first in ileum or blood.

The CDR3 loop spans 11 amino acids. CDR1 and CDR2 (germline): DFQATT, SNEGSKA (reference sequence). V shed 1 base and J shed 8 bases, with 7 bases lying between them. On this clone itself: The target antigen is unknown.

Method: immunoSEQ multiplex PCR; TCRdb's copy keeps in-frame clones and lacks some. Among about 90,000 clones listed, around nine tenths were seen once. This receptor was taken from a human donor who received an intestinal transplant. Material: unstimulated CD4+ T cells sorted from spleen or lymph node cells, obtained before intestinal transplant. The J gene is TRBJ2-3, the V gene TRBV20-1; D possibly corresponds to TRBD1 (5 bases). In nucleotides, the CDR3 is TGCAGTGCTAGAGGACAGCCTACGCAGTATTTT. Translating it yields CSARGQPTQYF.